This T cell receptor (beta chain) is drawn from a study of blood T cell repertoires in COVID-19. Background on the study: Donors in the United States, Italy and Spain gave samples during acute or convalescent COVID-19. The cDNA or gDNA used as material had been derived from T cells, B-cell-depleted T cells, or PBMCs.

Profiled with immunoSEQ multiplex PCR; TCRdb holds only in-frame clones, not every one. Here the sample spans about 210,000 clones, approximately 85% being singletons. The CDR3 totals 15 residues. Germline V gene lookup returns CDR1 SEHNR and CDR2 FQNEAQ (reference sequence). V dropped 5 bases and J dropped 2; count of bases not matched to a gene: 5. Sequencing used peripheral blood. The sequence came from a woman over 75 with acute or convalescent COVID-19. The chain couples TRBV7-9 to TRBJ2-7, with TRBD1 matching 11 bases. The CDR3 sequence: CASSQGTGGPYEQYF. The CDR3 DNA is TGTGCCAGCAGCCAAGGGACAGGGGGTCCCTACGAGCAGTACTTC. The entire variable domain, with the rest obtained from reference TRBV7-9 and TRBJ2-7, is as follows: DTGVSQNPRHKITKRGQNVTFRCDPISEHNRLYWYRQTLGQGPEFLTYFQNEAQLEKSRLLSDRFSAERPKGSFSTLEIQRTEQGDSAMYLCASSQGTGGPYEQYFGPGTRLTVT.